Following are 10 T cell receptor beta chains from one sample sequenced in a study of cytomegalovirus exposure and HLA in healthy donors. With 60 Vbeta and 13 Jbeta primers, the PCR was carried out. Produced via immunoSEQ multiplex PCR; TCRdb's table is partial and in-frame only. This listing includes tens of thousands of clones. Material for sequencing was PBMCs. These receptors were taken from a man aged 40-55 years in good health and CMV-seronegative.

This chain joins TRBV5-1 and TRBJ2-1, with a weak D call TRBD2 (7 bases). The CDR3 runs to 15 residues. Germline loops: CDR1 SGHRS, CDR2 YFSETQ. The V and J ends lost 3 bases and 5 bases respectively, with 15 bases between them. CDR3 nucleotides: TGCGCCAGCAGCTCGTTGGGGGGGCAGGACAATGAGCAGTTCTTC. Its translation: CASSSLGGQDNEQFF. The whole variable domain, filled in from reference TRBV5-1 and TRBJ2-1, reads KAGVTQTPRYLIKTRGQQVTLSCSPISGHRSVSWYQQTPGQGLQFLFEYFSETQRNKGNFPGRFSGRQFSNSRSEMNVSTLELGDSALYLCASSSLGGQDNEQFFGPGTRLTVL.

This chain connects TRBV25-1 to TRBJ2-1; D perhaps matches TRBD1 (5 bases). The germline gives CDR1 MGHDK, CDR2 SYGVNS. Trimming cost V 2 bases and J 7 bases, with 12 bases left between them. CDR3 length equals 14 residues. The CDR3, as DNA: TGTGCCAGCAGTGAACCGACAGACCTTAATGAGCAGTTCTTC. Translated: CASSEPTDLNEQFF. The whole variable domain, remainder taken from reference TRBV25-1 and TRBJ2-1, is EADIYQTPRYLVIGTGKKITLECSQTMGHDKMYWYQQDPGMELHLIHYSYGVNSTEKGDLSSESTVSRIRTEHFPLTLESARPSHTSQYLCASSEPTDLNEQFFGPGTRLTVL.

CDR3 sequence: CSVRQGLNTEAFF. The CDR3 DNA follows: TGCAGCGTTCGACAGGGCTTGAACACTGAAGCTTTCTTT. The chain couples TRBV29-1 to TRBJ1-1; 7 bases are shared with TRBD1. V shed 5 bases and J 0 bases; nucleotides not matched to a gene: 3. CDR1 is SQVTM and CDR2 is ANQGSEA in the germline V gene. The CDR3 runs to 13 residues.

V usage is TRBV19 and J usage is TRBJ1-2, with D tentatively TRBD1 (6 bases). The germline gives CDR1 LNHDA, CDR2 SQIVND (reference sequence). Trimming left V 3 bases short and J 1 base short, with 9 bases between. The CDR3 runs 14 residues. The CDR3 is CASSIPGVNYGYTF. CDR3 nucleotide sequence: TGTGCCAGTAGTATCCCAGGGGTTAACTATGGCTACACCTTC.

The chain combines TRBV5-8 with TRBJ2-1; D not resolved. This CDR3 is 15 amino acids long. The V end lost 0 bases, the J end lost 1 base, and 8 bases lay between the germline ends. Germline-derived CDR1 and CDR2 are SGHTS and YDEGEE. CDR3 DNA sequence: TGTGCCAGCAGCTTGGGGCAGGCTTCCTACAATGAGCAGTTCTTC. Translating it yields CASSLGQASYNEQFF.

The chain has TRBV5-4 and TRBJ2-7; weak D call: TRBD1 (5 bases). Per the germline V gene, CDR1 is SGHNT and CDR2 is YYREEE (reference sequence). V was shortened by 1 base and J by 2 bases, with 13 bases between the two germline ends. The CDR3 has 15 residues. The CDR3 region has the DNA TGTGCCAGCAGCTTGAATACCGCAGGGCCCTACGAGCAGTACTTC. This gives the protein CASSLNTAGPYEQYF.

J is TRBJ1-3 and V is TRBV13, with 11 bases fitting TRBD1. CDR3 length: 17 amino acids. Per the germline V gene, CDR1 is PRHDT and CDR2 is FYEKMQ (reference sequence). V lost 5 bases, J lost 0 bases, and 6 bases stayed unmatched. CDR3 residues: CASSVGGTGGSGNTIYF. The DNA of the CDR3 is TGTGCCAGCAGCGTGGGTGGGACAGGGGGCTCTGGAAACACCATATATTTT.

V is TRBV7-9 and J is TRBJ1-2; D not resolved. The V end was cut by 5 bases, the J end by 6 bases, with 13 bases between. This CDR3 comprises 13 residues. Germline CDR1 SEHNR, CDR2 FQNEAQ (reference sequence). The chain's CDR3 is CASSIDRRNGYTF. The CDR3 coding sequence is TGTGCCAGCAGCATAGATCGGCGGAATGGCTACACCTTC.

The J gene is TRBJ1-6, the V gene TRBV30; the D is unclear. The V end lost 4 bases, the J end lost 0 bases, and 7 bases lay between the germline ends. Germline V gene lookup returns CDR1 GTSNPN and CDR2 SVGIG (reference sequence). This CDR3 comprises 14 residues. CDR3 loop: CAWKRSSYNSPLHF. The DNA of the CDR3 is TGTGCCTGGAAAAGGAGCTCCTATAATTCACCCCTCCACTTT.

V and J are TRBV5-5 and TRBJ1-3, with D unclear. Germline V CDR1 and CDR2: SGHKS, YYEKEE (reference sequence). The ends were cut back, 2 bases at V and 2 bases at J, with 11 bases in the middle. The CDR3 totals 15 residues. The CDR3 protein is CASSFRGAPGNTIYF. In DNA, the CDR3 is TGTGCCAGCAGCTTCCGGGGAGCCCCTGGAAACACCATATATTTT.